There are many counts of the clone carrying this TCR beta chain. Its antigen is still unknown. The sample is drawn from a study of T cells after yellow fever vaccination. Turning to the study itself: Preparation used SMART-Seq v4 Ultra Low Input for the low-cell-number fractions. Study results and limitations: Among all clonotypes, a small share was observed in both CD4 and CD8 compartments. Contaminants from the bulk population, in the form of abundant clonotypes, could be found in FACS-sorted repertoires. Re-detected after boosting: most primary clones, about 96% of CD4 and over 80% of CD8.

Each CDR3 protein is one row after TCRdb ran MiXCR on the 5' RACE reads. Of about 300,000 distinct CDR3 sequences listed, around 10% are singletons. This specimen was CD4+ T cells sorted from PBMCs, taken 5 days after the yellow fever booster vaccination. This TCR was sampled from a man aged 18 to 29 who received the YFV17D yellow fever vaccine.

The CDR3 reads CASSLGEDSPLHF. In nucleotides, the CDR3 is TGTGCCAGCAGTTTAGGAGAGGATTCACCCCTCCACTTT. The chain joins TRBV12-3 or TRBV12-4 to TRBJ1-6; D is unresolved. This CDR3 region has 13 residues. V gave up 1 base and J gave up 8 bases, with 6 bases separating them.